This T cell receptor (beta chain) was obtained from a study of blood T cell repertoires in COVID-19. The wider study: Samples came from the United States, Italy and Spain, spanning acute and convalescent COVID-19. T cells, B-cell-depleted T cells, or PBMCs supplied cDNA or gDNA.

Methods used by the authors: Amplified reference gene primers provided the basis for estimating nucleated cell counts. Only in-frame clones appear in the TCRdb table, and some are missing; sequencing was by immunoSEQ multiplex PCR. D and trimming come from the DNA, and the V and J calls and clone size come from that table. The sample records 60,000 to 65,000 clones, around 90% being singletons. Trimming took 4 bases from V and 4 from J, leaving 7 bases between them. This CDR3 spans 12 amino acids. Germline CDR1 reads LGHNA; CDR2 reads YNFKEQ. This TCR derives from a man over 45 with active COVID-19. Sequencing was carried out using peripheral blood. The chain combines TRBV4-2 with TRBJ1-1; D is unresolved. CDR3 amino acids: CASSPESTEAFF. As DNA, the CDR3 is TGTGCCAGCAGCCCGGAGAGCACTGAAGCTTTCTTT.